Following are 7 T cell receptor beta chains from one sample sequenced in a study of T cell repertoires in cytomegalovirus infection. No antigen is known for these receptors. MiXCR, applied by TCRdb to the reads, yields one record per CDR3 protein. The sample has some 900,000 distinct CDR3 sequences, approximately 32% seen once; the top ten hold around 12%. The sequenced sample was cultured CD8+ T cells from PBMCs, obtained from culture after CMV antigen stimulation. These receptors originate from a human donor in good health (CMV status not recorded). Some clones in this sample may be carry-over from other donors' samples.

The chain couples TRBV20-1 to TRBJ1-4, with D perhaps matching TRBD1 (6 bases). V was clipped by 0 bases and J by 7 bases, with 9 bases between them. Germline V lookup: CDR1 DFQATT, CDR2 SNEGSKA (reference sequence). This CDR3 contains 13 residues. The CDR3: CSARERGGEKLFF. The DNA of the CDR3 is TGCAGTGCTAGAGAAAGGGGGGGTGAAAAACTGTTTTTT.

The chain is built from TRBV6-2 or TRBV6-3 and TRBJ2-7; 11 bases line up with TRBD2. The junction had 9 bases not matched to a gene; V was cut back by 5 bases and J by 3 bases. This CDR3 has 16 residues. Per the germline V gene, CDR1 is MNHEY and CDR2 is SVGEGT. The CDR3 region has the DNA TGTGCCAGCAGTGCGACCGGGACTAGCGGAGTCTACGAGCAGTACGTC. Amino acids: CASSATGTSGVYEQYV.

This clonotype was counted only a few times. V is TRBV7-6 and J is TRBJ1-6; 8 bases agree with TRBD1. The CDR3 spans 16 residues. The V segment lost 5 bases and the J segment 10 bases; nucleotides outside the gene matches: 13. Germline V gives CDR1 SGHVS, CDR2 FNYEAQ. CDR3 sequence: CASSLYTGTGGSPLHF. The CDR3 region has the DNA TGTGCCAGCAGCCTCTACACCGGGACAGGTGGATCACCCCTCCACTTT.

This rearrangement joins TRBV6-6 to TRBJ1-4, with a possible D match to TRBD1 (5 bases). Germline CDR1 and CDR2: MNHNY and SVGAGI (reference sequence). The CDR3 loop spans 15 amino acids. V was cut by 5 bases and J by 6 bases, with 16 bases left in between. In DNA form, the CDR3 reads TGTGCCAGCAGTCCCCGGGGGTACTGGGATGAAAAACTGTTTTTT. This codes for CASSPRGYWDEKLFF.

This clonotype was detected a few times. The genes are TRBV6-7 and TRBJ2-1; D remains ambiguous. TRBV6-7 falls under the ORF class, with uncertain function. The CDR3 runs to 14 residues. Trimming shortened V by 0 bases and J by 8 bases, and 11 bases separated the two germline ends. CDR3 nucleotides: TGTGCCAGCAGTTACTCGAATCCGTTGGATGAGCAGTTCTTC. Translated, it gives CASSYSNPLDEQFF.

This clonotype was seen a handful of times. The CDR3 loop reads CASSHLDRGGDQPQHF. CDR3 DNA sequence: TGCGCCAGCAGCCACCTTGACAGGGGAGGAGATCAGCCCCAGCATTTT. This chain connects TRBV4-1 to TRBJ1-5; 8 positions match TRBD1. V was clipped by 3 bases and J by 5 bases; unmatched bases: 9. Germline-derived CDR1 and CDR2 are MGHRA and YSYEKL. This CDR3 region has 16 residues.

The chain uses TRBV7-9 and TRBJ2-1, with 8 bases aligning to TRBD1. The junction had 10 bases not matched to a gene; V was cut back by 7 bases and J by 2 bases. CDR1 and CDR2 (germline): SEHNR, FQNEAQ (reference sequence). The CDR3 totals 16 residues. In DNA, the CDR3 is TGTGCCAGCACCGAGTCCGGGACAGGAGCCTACAATGAGCAGTTCTTC. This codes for CASTESGTGAYNEQFF.